What follows are 5 T cell receptor beta chains derived from one specimen sequenced in a study of graft-versus-host responses after intestinal transplantation. TCRdb's copy holds only in-frame clones and misses some; the assay was immunoSEQ multiplex PCR. Among around 100,000 clones listed, just over 90% were seen once. Their antigen targets remain unknown. This specimen was unstimulated CD4+ T cells sorted from spleen or lymph node cells, taken before transplant. These receptors came from a human donor who was the organ donor for an intestinal transplant.

This clone was observed a single time. The chain couples TRBV7-2 to TRBJ1-3, with 9 bases lining up with TRBD1. V was clipped by 5 bases and J by 1 base; unmatched bases: 9. The germline gives CDR1 SGHTA, CDR2 FQGNSA. The CDR3 consists of 17 residues. Here the CDR3 reads CASSLSGTGRSGNTIYF. The CDR3 region has the DNA TGTGCCAGCAGCCTCTCCGGGACAGGGAGATCTGGAAACACCATATATTTT. Full variable domain (outside the CDR3, taken from reference TRBV7-2 and TRBJ1-3): GAGVSQSPSNKVTEKGKDVELRCDPISGHTALYWYRQSLGQGLEFLIYFQGNSAPDKSGLPSDRFSAERTGGSVSTLTIQRTQQEDSAVYLCASSLSGTGRSGNTIYFGEGSWLTVV.

CDR3 region: CASSDQIDTQYF. DNA for the CDR3: TGTGCCAGCAGTGATCAAATCGATACGCAGTATTTT. The V gene is TRBV25-1, the J gene TRBJ2-3; no clear D gene. The V end was cut by 3 bases, the J end by 6 bases, with 7 bases between. Per the germline V gene, CDR1 is MGHDK and CDR2 is SYGVNS. The CDR3 loop spans 12 amino acids.

The V gene is TRBV30, the J gene TRBJ1-1, with 9 nucleotides matching TRBD1. The length of the CDR3 is 14 residues. CDR1 is GTSNPN, CDR2 SVGIG, per germline (reference sequence). Trimming removed 5 bases from V and 3 bases from J; junction bases left unmatched: 7. In DNA, the CDR3 is TGTGCCTGGGGACGGGACAGGGCATACACTGAAGCTTTCTTT. It encodes CAWGRDRAYTEAFF.

Concerning this clone: This CDR3 is also generated by other DNA sequences in the sample. The V and J genes are TRBV4-1 and TRBJ1-2; D ambiguous. Germline CDR1 and CDR2: MGHRA and YSYEKL. This CDR3 is 11 amino acids long. Deletions cut 5 bases from V and 8 bases from J, with 9 bases between. The CDR3 sequence: CASSRQGGYTF. In DNA form, the CDR3 reads TGCGCCAGCAGCAGACAAGGGGGCTACACCTTC.

The J gene is TRBJ2-5, the V gene TRBV11-2, with unresolved D. Trimming shortened V by 2 bases and J by 5 bases, and 12 bases separated the two germline ends. CDR1 and CDR2 (germline): SGHAT, FQNNGV. The CDR3 is 14 amino acids. CDR3 in DNA: TGTGCCAGCAGCTTATGGGGAATTCGGGAGACCCAGTACTTC. As protein: CASSLWGIRETQYF.